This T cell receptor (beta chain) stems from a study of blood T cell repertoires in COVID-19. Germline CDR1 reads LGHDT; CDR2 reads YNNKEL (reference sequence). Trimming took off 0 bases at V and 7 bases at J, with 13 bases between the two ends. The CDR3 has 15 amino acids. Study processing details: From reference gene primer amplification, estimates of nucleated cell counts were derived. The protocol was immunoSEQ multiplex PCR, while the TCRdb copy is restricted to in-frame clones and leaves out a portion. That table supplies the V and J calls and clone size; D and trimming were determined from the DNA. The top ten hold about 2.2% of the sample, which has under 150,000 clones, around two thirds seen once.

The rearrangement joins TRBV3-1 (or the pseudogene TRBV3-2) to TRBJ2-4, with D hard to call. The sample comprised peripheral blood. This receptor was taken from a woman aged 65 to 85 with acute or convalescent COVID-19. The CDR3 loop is CASSQDGALSNIQYF. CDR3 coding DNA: TGTGCCAGCAGCCAAGATGGAGCCCTCTCCAACATTCAGTACTTC.